This TCR beta chain was sequenced in a study of T cell responses to AZD1222 COVID-19 vaccine. Findings and limits, study-wide: Across the whole spike, CD4 TCRs peaked at regions 160-218 and 743-854. Baseline seropositives among AZD1222 recipients totaled only 5 to 7.

V was cut by 6 bases and J by 10 bases, with 16 bases left in between. Germline-derived CDR1 and CDR2 are SEHNR and FQNEAQ (reference sequence). The CDR3 has 13 amino acids. Note on this clone: What it binds is unknown.

Measured with immunoSEQ multiplex PCR; TCRdb has only the in-frame clones, and not every one. The data show 140,000 or so clones, about 90% seen once. Sample: peripheral blood, taken on day 0 of AZD1222 vaccination. The clonotype comes from an adult in good health. The V and J genes are TRBV7-9 and TRBJ2-1; D is perhaps TRBD1 or TRBD2 (5 bases each). CDR3 sequence: CASRAGTGSEQFF. The CDR3 nucleotides read TGTGCCAGCAGAGCCGGGACGGGCAGCGAGCAGTTCTTC.